A single sample is the source of the 9 T cell receptor beta chains below, sequenced in a study of early T cells in non-severe SARS-CoV-2 infection. TCRdb itself ran the 5' RACE reads through MiXCR, one entry per CDR3 protein. The sample shows 80,000 or so distinct CDR3 sequences, over 12% of them seen only once. The sample consisted of whole blood. All receptors derive from an adult who was a healthcare worker with PCR-confirmed SARS-CoV-2 infection or an uninfected control (not recorded which).

This clonotype was seen a handful of times. The chain couples TRBV3-1 to TRBJ1-6; D is undetermined. Deletions cut 0 bases from V and 1 base from J, with 4 bases between. This CDR3 is built from 15 residues. Germline V lookup: CDR1 LGHDT, CDR2 YNNKEL (reference sequence). CDR3 sequence reads: CASSQDASYNSPLHF. The CDR3 DNA reads TGTGCCAGCAGCCAAGACGCGTCCTATAATTCACCCCTCCACTTT.

The V gene is TRBV19, the J gene TRBJ1-5; possibly TRBD1 for D (6 bases). Germline CDR1 and CDR2: LNHDA and SQIVND (reference sequence). This CDR3 region has 14 residues. V lost 5 bases, J lost 6 bases, and 14 bases lay in between. The CDR3 region is CASSGTGIGQPQHF. Here the CDR3 DNA reads TGTGCCAGTAGTGGAACAGGGATCGGTCAGCCCCAGCATTTT.

This clonotype was counted only a few times. V and J are TRBV3-1 and TRBJ1-4; D is ambiguous. The germline gives CDR1 LGHDT, CDR2 YNNKEL (reference sequence). V gave up 1 base and J gave up 4 bases, with 10 bases separating them. The length of the CDR3 is 15 residues. The CDR3 spells CASSQGSRNNEKLFF. CDR3 DNA: TGTGCCAGCAGCCAAGGTTCCAGGAATAATGAAAAACTGTTTTTT. Complete variable domain (other parts from reference TRBV3-1 and TRBJ1-4): DTAVSQTPKYLVTQMGNDKSIKCEQNLGHDTMYWYKQDSKKFLKIMFSYNNKELIINETVPNRFSPKSPDKAHLNLHINSLELGDSAVYFCASSQGSRNNEKLFFGSGTQLSVL.

Many counts were recorded for this clonotype. V is TRBV27 and J is TRBJ2-7; 10 bases are shared with TRBD1. The V and J ends lost 5 bases and 4 bases, in that order; junction bases with no gene match: 8. This CDR3 has 15 amino acids. Germline CDR1 MNHEY, CDR2 SMNVEV (reference sequence). DNA for the CDR3: TGTGCCAGCAGTCCTCTTGGGACAGGGGCGTACGAGCAGTACTTC. Translated, it gives CASSPLGTGAYEQYF.

The sample holds a few counts of this clonotype. The gene calls are TRBV28 and TRBJ2-7; 13 bases line up with TRBD2. After removal of 5 bases from V and 4 bases from J, the junction contained 5 bases not matched to a gene. This CDR3 comprises 15 residues. Germline values: CDR1 MDHEN, CDR2 SYDVKM. This CDR3 is CASSPGLAGAYEQYF. CDR3 coding DNA: TGTGCCAGCAGTCCCGGACTAGCGGGAGCATACGAGCAGTACTTC.

The sample holds many counts of this clonotype. The J gene is TRBJ2-1, the V gene TRBV5-1; the match to TRBD1 covers 7 bases. Germline CDR1 is SGHRS and CDR2 is YFSETQ. With V trimmed by 3 bases and J by 4 bases, 1 base remained unmatched. The CDR3 is 13 amino acids. DNA for the CDR3: TGCGCCAGCAGCTCGGGACAGTACAATGAGCAGTTCTTC. Encoded protein: CASSSGQYNEQFF. Full variable domain (missing parts from reference TRBV5-1 and TRBJ2-1): KAGVTQTPRYLIKTRGQQVTLSCSPISGHRSVSWYQQTPGQGLQFLFEYFSETQRNKGNFPGRFSGRQFSNSRSEMNVSTLELGDSALYLCASSSGQYNEQFFGPGTRLTVL.

V is TRBV18 and J is TRBJ2-1; 7 nucleotides agree with TRBD1. This CDR3 has 14 amino acids. The V and J ends lost 5 bases and 7 bases, in that order; junction bases with no gene match: 8. Germline CDR1 reads KGHSH; CDR2 reads LQKENI. The CDR3 coding sequence is TGTGCCAGCTCAAAACAGGGGACAGAGAATGAGCAGTTCTTC. It is translated as CASSKQGTENEQFF.

This clonotype was recorded a few times. The chain has TRBV5-6 and TRBJ2-7; TRBD2 matches at 10 bases. This CDR3 is 12 amino acids long. Trimming removed 4 bases from V and 8 bases from J; junction bases left unmatched: 3. In germline, CDR1 is SGHDT, CDR2 YYEEEE. The CDR3 DNA follows: TGTGCCAGCAGCGGGACTAGCGCTCAGCAGTACTTC. This codes for CASSGTSAQQYF.

This clonotype was found a few times. The chain couples TRBV12-3 or TRBV12-4 to TRBJ2-7; 10 bases fit TRBD1. The V and J ends lost 6 bases and 6 bases, in that order; junction bases with no gene match: 11. This CDR3 is built from 15 residues. CDR3 sequence: CASSLRGQGKFEQYF. CDR3 bases: TGTGCCAGCAGCTTACGGGGACAGGGGAAATTCGAGCAGTACTTC.